The 8 T cell receptor beta chains listed next were all sequenced from one sample in a study of response to subunit inactivated influenza vaccine. Using its own MiXCR run on the RT-PCR reads, TCRdb lists one record per CDR3 protein. The repertoire holds 600,000 to 850,000 distinct CDR3 sequences, with around 15% as singletons. The sequenced sample was PBMCs from blood, obtained less than 15 days before vaccination. Every receptor here comes from a man aged 50-59 years who received an inactivated influenza vaccine.

This clonotype was counted a few times. This chain joins TRBV10-2 and TRBJ2-1; TRBD2 matches at 8 bases. J lost 4 bases, V lost 3 bases, and 8 bases had no gene match. Per germline, CDR1 WSHSY and CDR2 SAAADI. The CDR3 extends over 16 amino acids. This CDR3 is CASSEGSGGLYNEQFF. CDR3 nucleotides: TGCGCCAGCAGTGAAGGGAGCGGGGGCCTATACAATGAGCAGTTCTTC.

The chain recombines TRBV28 with TRBJ2-1; 10 bases agree with TRBD2. CDR3 length: 18 amino acids. CDR1 and CDR2 (germline): MDHEN, SYDVKM. V dropped 3 bases and J dropped 12; count of bases not matched to a gene: 20. The CDR3 DNA reads as TGTGCCAGCAGTTTTCGGTTTGGAGGGGGCGAACTAGCGGGATGGCAGTTCTTC. Protein product: CASSFRFGGGELAGWQFF. Combining the CDR3 with reference TRBV28 and TRBJ2-1 gives the whole variable domain DVKVTQSSRYLVKRTGEKVFLECVQDMDHENMFWYRQDPGLGLRLIYFSYDVKMKEKGDIPEGYSVSREKKERFSLILESASTNQTSMYLCASSFRFGGGELAGWQFFGPGTRLTVL.

Only a few counts were recorded for this clonotype. A junction end diverges from the germline sequence, so it may reflect a read error. This chain links TRBV4-1 with TRBJ2-2; TRBD2 matches at 13 bases. The length of the CDR3 is 19 residues. Germline V gives CDR1 MGHRA, CDR2 YSYEKL. CDR3 bases: TGCGCCAGCAACCAAATCCTGACTAGCGGGGGGTCCAACACCGGGGAGCTGTTTTTT. This sequence encodes CASNQILTSGGSNTGELFF.

This clonotype was detected only a few times. This chain links TRBV7-2 with TRBJ1-5; D is unresolved. Trimming cost V 4 bases and J 3 bases, with 4 bases left between them. There are 12 residues in the CDR3. The germline CDR1 and CDR2 sequences are SGHTA and FQGNSA. In DNA form, the CDR3 reads TGTGCCAGCAGCTATTTCAATCAGCCCCAGCATTTT. This gives the protein CASSYFNQPQHF.

The gene calls are TRBV29-1 and TRBJ2-1; the match to TRBD1 covers 8 bases. V shed 4 bases, J shed 7 bases, and the junction held 6 bases outside the gene matches. The CDR3 runs to 13 residues. The germline V gene encodes CDR1 SQVTM and CDR2 ANQGSEA. In DNA, the CDR3 is TGCAGCGTTGCTGGGCAGGGGGCAAATGAGCAGTTCTTC. Translated: CSVAGQGANEQFF.

This clonotype has ten or more counts. J is TRBJ2-1 and V is TRBV7-9; D remains ambiguous. Germline CDR1 reads SEHNR; CDR2 reads FQNEAQ (reference sequence). This CDR3 contains 12 residues. The ends were cut back, 5 bases at V and 6 bases at J, with 8 bases in the middle. CDR3 residues: CASSTAFNEQFF. CDR3 in DNA: TGTGCCAGCAGCACAGCCTTCAATGAGCAGTTCTTC.

The chain uses TRBV29-1 and TRBJ2-1; TRBD2 agrees at 9 bases. CDR1 is SQVTM, CDR2 ANQGSEA, per germline. This CDR3 has 14 residues. Losses at the gene ends were 3 bases for V and 8 bases for J; bases not matched to a gene: 8. CDR3 DNA sequence: TGCAGCGTTGATTTTAGCGGGAGTTTCCATGAGCAGTTCTTC. Translation: CSVDFSGSFHEQFF.

This clonotype came up many times. V and J are TRBV29-1 and TRBJ1-3; 8 bases agree with TRBD1. CDR3 length equals 13 residues. The germline V gene encodes CDR1 SQVTM and CDR2 ANQGSEA. V gave up 6 bases and J gave up 2 bases; unmatched junction bases: 3. Here the CDR3 DNA reads TGCAGCGTCGGACAGGGAGCTGGAAACACCATATATTTT. As protein: CSVGQGAGNTIYF.